This T cell receptor (beta chain) was identified in a study of blood T cell repertoires in COVID-19. Whole-study context: Sites across the United States, Italy and Spain contributed samples from acute and convalescent COVID-19.

The germline V gene encodes CDR1 MDHEN and CDR2 SYDVKM. The V gene lost 4 bases and the J gene lost 11 bases, with 18 bases spanning the gap. This CDR3 is built from 14 residues. Per the original data handling: The authors estimated nucleated cell counts from reference gene primer amplification. The method was immunoSEQ multiplex PCR; TCRdb's version includes in-frame clones alone and lacks a portion of them. The DNA gave D and trimming, while V, J and clone size come from that table. The sample includes about 220,000 clones, 84% seen only once; the top ten take 6.8%. In terms of age and location, participants ranged from about 18 to 95 years and lived in approximately 26 US areas. Recovered Cohort 3 donors showed two negative PCRs, clearance, or symptom resolution.

The sequencing sample was made of PBMCs or T cells enriched from blood (not recorded which). The chain has TRBV28 and TRBJ1-5, with D possibly matching TRBD1 (6 bases). The clonotype originates from a middle-aged woman who had recovered from COVID-19. In nucleotides, the CDR3 is TGTGCCAGCAGTTATGACAGGTCCCAGAGGGCCCAGCATTTT. Protein: CASSYDRSQRAQHF. Full variable domain (remainder filled in from reference TRBV28 and TRBJ1-5): DVKVTQSSRYLVKRTGEKVFLECVQDMDHENMFWYRQDPGLGLRLIYFSYDVKMKEKGDIPEGYSVSREKKERFSLILESASTNQTSMYLCASSYDRSQRAQHFGDGTRLSIL.